This entry lists 28 T cell receptor beta chains sequenced from one sample in a study of cytomegalovirus exposure and HLA in healthy donors (dated by TCRdb to 2016 to 2017). Library prep was done by the immunoSEQ multiplex PCR assay. The multiplex PCR relied on a mix of 60 forward primers for TCR Vbeta segments and 13 reverse primers for TCR Jbeta segments. TCRdb stores this immuneACCESS table with in-frame sequences only. Part of the clones is absent; in the studies checked, under half of the shortfall reflects unresolved V genes, and no reason is known for the rest. Within this sample are some 100,000 clones, with more than 75% of them counted one time only. Over 3.5% of the sample rests with the top ten. The sequenced sample consisted of PBMCs. The receptors were gathered from a woman aged 45-60 years in good health and CMV-seropositive.

The rearrangement uses TRBV18 and TRBJ1-1; 10 nucleotides align to TRBD1. The CDR3 consists of 17 residues. Germline-derived CDR1 and CDR2 are KGHSH and LQKENI. J lost 6 bases, V lost 3 bases, and 13 bases had no gene match. CDR3 nucleotide sequence: TGTGCCAGCTCACCCCTCCCGACAGGGGGCTCAGAATCTGAAGCTTTCTTT. Translation: CASSPLPTGGSESEAFF.

This chain joins TRBV18 and TRBJ2-5; 8 bases map to TRBD2. The length of the CDR3 is 14 residues. The V gene end was trimmed by 5 bases and the J gene end by 4 bases; junction bases not matched to a gene: 6. The germline V gene has CDR1 KGHSH and CDR2 LQKENI. The CDR3 sequence is CASSIAREGETQYF. CDR3 bases: TGTGCCAGCTCAATAGCCCGGGAGGGAGAGACCCAGTACTTC.

The V gene is TRBV25-1, the J gene TRBJ2-1, with 12 bases identical to TRBD2. CDR1 MGHDK and CDR2 SYGVNS come from the germline V gene. The CDR3 runs to 15 residues. V trimming: 5 bases; J trimming: 7 bases; junction bases outside the gene matches: 6. Written as DNA, the CDR3 is TGTGCCAGCAGTTTTCGACTAGCGGGAGCGAATGAGCAGTTCTTC. Translation gives CASSFRLAGANEQFF.

V and J are TRBV5-1 and TRBJ2-5; no clear D. V lost 0 bases, J lost 5 bases, and 17 bases lay in between. Germline V CDR1 and CDR2: SGHRS, YFSETQ. The CDR3 has 16 amino acids. CDR3 residues: CASSLASVNYGETQYF. Written as DNA, the CDR3 is TGCGCCAGCAGCTTGGCGTCAGTCAACTATGGGGAGACCCAGTACTTC.

The chain is built from TRBV7-3 and TRBJ2-7, with 12 nucleotides matching TRBD2. CDR1 and CDR2 (germline): SGHTA, FQGTGA. V shed 5 bases, J shed 2 bases, and the junction held 4 bases outside the gene matches. The CDR3 contains 15 residues. CDR3 region: CASSALAGGPYEQYF. The CDR3 DNA follows: TGTGCCAGCAGCGCCCTAGCGGGAGGGCCCTACGAGCAGTACTTC.

This clone was found a few times. The gene calls are TRBV11-3 and TRBJ2-7; D is possibly TRBD1 (5 bases). V was pared by 0 bases and J by 5 bases, with 11 bases between. The length of the CDR3 is 14 residues. Germline V lookup: CDR1 SGHNT, CDR2 YENEEA. The CDR3: CASSLDRAHHEQYF. The DNA for the CDR3 is TGTGCCAGCAGCTTAGACAGGGCCCACCACGAGCAGTACTTC. Full variable domain (missing parts from reference TRBV11-3 and TRBJ2-7): EAGVVQSPRYKIIEKKQPVAFWCNPISGHNTLYWYLQNLGQGPELLIRYENEEAVDDSQLPKDRFSAERLKGVDSTLKIQPAELGDSAVYLCASSLDRAHHEQYFGPGTRLTVT.

The table lists this clone with a count of one. The V gene is TRBV6-1, the J gene TRBJ2-3; D possibly corresponds to TRBD2 (5 bases). Germline V lookup: CDR1 MNHNS, CDR2 SASEGT. The CDR3 is 15 amino acids. Trimming took off 1 base at V and 5 bases at J, with 13 bases between the two ends. In DNA, the CDR3 is TGTGCCAGCAGTGAAGGGGAGAGGTTTGGAGATACGCAGTATTTT. Translation gives CASSEGERFGDTQYF.

The CDR3 DNA sequence: TGTGCCAGCAGCTCTAACAGGGAACGGAACACCGGGGAGCTGTTTTTT. Protein sequence: CASSSNRERNTGELFF. The chain has TRBV7-9 and TRBJ2-2; tentative D call: TRBD1 (6 bases). Germline V gene lookup returns CDR1 SEHNR and CDR2 FQNEAQ (reference sequence). V lost 4 bases and J lost 1, with 13 bases in between. There are 16 residues in the CDR3.

V is TRBV30 and J is TRBJ1-2; D ambiguous. The CDR3 runs to 15 residues. CDR1 is GTSNPN and CDR2 is SVGIG in the germline V gene (reference sequence). Trimming removed 2 bases at V and 4 bases at J, with 17 bases between. DNA for the CDR3: TGTGCCTGGAGTTCATGGACGGCGAGGGCCTATGGCTACACCTTC. It translates to CAWSSWTARAYGYTF.

About this clone: An end of the junction does not agree with germline; a read error may underlie this. The V and J genes are TRBV2 and TRBJ2-5, with 7 positions matching TRBD2. Germline-derived CDR1 and CDR2 are SNHLY and FYNNEI. The CDR3 has 15 residues. CDR3 loop: CATSWRGGDLETQYF. The CDR3 DNA is TGTGCCACCAGTTGGCGCGGGGGAGACCTAGAGACCCAGTACTTC.

The chain employs TRBV5-1 and TRBJ1-4; 12 nucleotides match TRBD1. J was trimmed by 3 bases and V by 0 bases; bases with no gene match: 3. Per germline, CDR1 SGHRS and CDR2 YFSETQ. The CDR3 runs to 17 residues. CDR3 residues: CASSLGDRGHSNEKLFF. The CDR3 nucleotides are TGCGCCAGCAGCTTGGGGGACAGGGGGCACTCTAATGAAAAACTGTTTTTT.

The genes are TRBV7-9 and TRBJ2-3; 10 bases fit TRBD2. J gave up 3 bases and V 5 bases, and 14 bases lay outside the gene matches. In germline, CDR1 is SEHNR, CDR2 FQNEAQ (reference sequence). The CDR3 runs to 18 residues. In nucleotides, the CDR3 is TGTGCCAGCAGCCCCAGCGGGGGGGCCGGGGGGTTGACAGATACGCAGTATTTT. Translating gives CASSPSGGAGGLTDTQYF.

The chain joins TRBV5-1 to TRBJ2-1; 11 nucleotides match TRBD1. In germline, CDR1 is SGHRS, CDR2 YFSETQ. V shed 3 bases and J 6 bases; nucleotides not matched to a gene: 2. The CDR3 contains 14 residues. CDR3 residues: CASSWGQGGNEQFF. Here the CDR3 DNA reads TGCGCCAGCAGCTGGGGACAGGGGGGCAATGAGCAGTTCTTC. Combining the CDR3 with reference TRBV5-1 and TRBJ2-1 gives the whole variable domain KAGVTQTPRYLIKTRGQQVTLSCSPISGHRSVSWYQQTPGQGLQFLFEYFSETQRNKGNFPGRFSGRQFSNSRSEMNVSTLELGDSALYLCASSWGQGGNEQFFGPGTRLTVL.

CDR3: CASSLFGQMNTEAFF. CDR3 coding DNA: TGCGCCAGCAGCTTGTTCGGACAGATGAACACTGAAGCTTTCTTT. The chain couples TRBV5-1 to TRBJ1-1, with D possibly being TRBD1 (6 bases). Germline-derived CDR1 and CDR2 are SGHRS and YFSETQ. The CDR3 is 15 residues long. Trimming pared 1 base from V and 0 bases from J, leaving 10 bases between.

This clone was counted between two and nine times. In DNA, the CDR3 is TGCGCCAGCAGCCAAGATCCAGGACAGGAAGCTTTCTTT. This gives the protein CASSQDPGQEAFF. J is TRBJ1-1 and V is TRBV4-1; TRBD1 is a possible D gene (6 bases). The V end was cut by 0 bases, the J end by 8 bases, with 10 bases between. The CDR3 contains 13 residues. Germline CDR1 MGHRA, CDR2 YSYEKL.

The genes are TRBV27 and TRBJ1-6, with 10 nucleotides matching TRBD1. J gave up 15 bases and V 5 bases, and 7 bases lay outside the gene matches. Per germline, CDR1 MNHEY and CDR2 SMNVEV (reference sequence). This CDR3 is 13 amino acids long. The CDR3 spells CASSPGQGNHLHF. The CDR3 DNA follows: TGTGCCAGCAGTCCGGGACAGGGGAATCACCTCCACTTT.

The chain has TRBV2 and TRBJ1-1; D is uncertain. Trimming left V 5 bases short and J 0 bases short, with 13 bases between. The CDR3 is 15 residues long. CDR1 is SNHLY, CDR2 FYNNEI, per germline. The chain's CDR3 is CASSPRSTVNTEAFF. In nucleotides, the CDR3 is TGTGCCAGCAGTCCCCGGTCTACAGTGAACACTGAAGCTTTCTTT.

The V and J genes are TRBV29-1 and TRBJ2-7; 9 bases match TRBD1. The V segment lost 1 base and the J segment 5 bases; nucleotides outside the gene matches: 0. Germline CDR1 is SQVTM and CDR2 is ANQGSEA. This CDR3 is built from 12 residues. The DNA for the CDR3 is TGCAGCGTTGAAGGGACAGGGGACGAGCAGTACTTC. Its translation is CSVEGTGDEQYF.

The chain links TRBV27 to TRBJ2-7, with D hard to call. In germline, CDR1 is MNHEY, CDR2 SMNVEV (reference sequence). This CDR3 region has 14 residues. V lost 2 bases and J lost 0, with 8 bases in between. The CDR3: CASSLSLSSYEQYF. Written as DNA, the CDR3 is TGTGCCAGCAGTTTAAGCCTTTCCTCCTACGAGCAGTACTTC.

The CDR3 spells CASSFDRAYEQYF. In DNA, the CDR3 is TGTGCCAGCAGCTTCGACAGGGCCTACGAGCAGTACTTC. This rearrangement joins TRBV5-5 to TRBJ2-7; 7 positions match TRBD1. Trimming at V came to 2 bases and at J to 2 bases, leaving 1 base not matched to a gene. Germline lookup yields CDR1 SGHKS and CDR2 YYEKEE (reference sequence). The CDR3 runs 13 residues.

The rearrangement links TRBV6-6 to TRBJ1-6; the match to TRBD1 covers 8 bases. The germline gives CDR1 MNHNY, CDR2 SVGAGI (reference sequence). The CDR3 sequence is 15 residues long. Trimming removed 2 bases from V and 10 bases from J; junction bases left unmatched: 7. CDR3 DNA sequence: TGTGCCAGCAGTTACCCTGGGACAGGAGAATCACCCCTCCACTTT. It codes for CASSYPGTGESPLHF.

In its sample, this clone was seen a few times. This chain connects TRBV7-9 to TRBJ2-1; 7 bases are a match to TRBD2. V shed 4 bases, J shed 4 bases, and the junction held 10 bases outside the gene matches. CDR1 and CDR2 from the germline V gene are SEHNR and FQNEAQ (reference sequence). The CDR3 is made up of 16 amino acids. Written as DNA, the CDR3 is TGTGCCAGCAGCTCGCGCGGTAGCGGGCGATACAATGAGCAGTTCTTC. Protein product: CASSSRGSGRYNEQFF.

This chain uses TRBV7-3 with TRBJ2-2, with a tentative D call TRBD2 (6 bases). The CDR3 spans 14 residues. CDR1 and CDR2 from the germline V gene are SGHTA and FQGTGA. Deletions cut 5 bases from V and 5 bases from J, with 12 bases between. CDR3 nucleotide sequence: TGTGCCAGCAGCCAGGGACTGCAAACCGGGGAGCTGTTTTTT. Translation: CASSQGLQTGELFF.

This clone was seen just once. The chain employs TRBV2 and TRBJ2-1; D possibly corresponds to TRBD2 (5 bases). Germline CDR1 is SNHLY and CDR2 is FYNNEI. V lost 6 bases and J lost 7, with 16 bases in between. This CDR3 contains 14 residues. The CDR3 protein is CASRGALEGNEQFF. The DNA for the CDR3 is TGTGCCAGCAGGGGAGCCCTTGAAGGTAATGAGCAGTTCTTC.

V usage is TRBV30 and J usage is TRBJ1-5; 9 nucleotides agree with TRBD1. Trimming at V came to 3 bases and at J to 10 bases, leaving 13 bases not matched to a gene. Germline-derived CDR1 and CDR2 are GTSNPN and SVGIG (reference sequence). This CDR3 region has 15 residues. The CDR3 coding sequence is TGTGCCTGGAGCGCAAATACAGGGGGCGGGCATCCCCAGCATTTT. It translates to CAWSANTGGGHPQHF.

The gene calls are TRBV6-5 and TRBJ2-3, with D possibly TRBD1 on 6 matching bases. There are 13 residues in the CDR3. The germline CDR1 and CDR2 sequences are MNHEY and SVGAGI. The CDR3 bases are TGTGCTGCCCAGGACAGTAGCACAGATACGCAGTATTTT. Its translation is CAAQDSSTDTQYF.

V is TRBV6-5 and J is TRBJ2-5, with TRBD2 identical over 7 bases. The CDR3 is 14 amino acids. Germline V gene lookup returns CDR1 MNHEY and CDR2 SVGAGI. V shed 6 bases, J shed 4 bases, and the junction held 8 bases outside the gene matches. The CDR3 nucleotides are TGTGCCAGCAGCCGACGACTAGCACGAGAGACCCAGTACTTC. This sequence encodes CASSRRLARETQYF.

The genes are TRBV12-5 and TRBJ2-2; 14 nucleotides line up with TRBD2. Trimming removed 5 bases from V and 5 bases from J; junction bases left unmatched: 7. The CDR3 runs 17 residues. CDR1 is LGHNT and CDR2 is FRNRAP in the germline V gene. CDR3 DNA: TGTGCTAGTGGTCCCCCCGGACTAGCGGGAGGTACCGGGGAGCTGTTTTTT. Protein product: CASGPPGLAGGTGELFF. Full variable domain (outside the CDR3, taken from reference TRBV12-5 and TRBJ2-2): DARVTQTPRHKVTEMGQEVTMRCQPILGHNTVFWYRQTMMQGLELLAYFRNRAPLDDSGMPKDRFSAEMPDATLATLKIQPSEPRDSAVYFCASGPPGLAGGTGELFFGEGSRLTVL.